Sequencing of this T cell receptor (beta chain) was carried out in a study of T-cell memory formation after mild COVID-19. Overall study context: Across donors, TCR clusters were largely donor specific. General study points: Day 15 to 85 contractors were CD4/CD8 balanced; later expanders leaned CD4+.

From germline, CDR1 is SQVTM and CDR2 ANQGSEA. The CDR3 is made up of 15 amino acids. After removal of 6 bases from V and 0 bases from J, the junction contained 3 bases not matched to a gene. This clonotype was seen more than once but under ten times. Its antigen is not identified. TCRdb itself ran the 5' RACE reads through MiXCR, one entry per CDR3 protein. The sample records about 400,000 distinct CDR3 sequences, roughly a quarter being singletons. What was sequenced was PBMCs or a T cell subset sorted from them (not recorded which). The rearrangement joins TRBV29-1 to TRBJ2-3; 13 bases agree with TRBD2. The sequence was obtained from an adult woman who had mild COVID-19 (a few samples of this study predate the infection). Cell type and time point are not known. CDR3 amino acids: CSVGGLAGSTDTQYF. The CDR3 DNA sequence: TGCAGCGTGGGGGGACTAGCGGGAAGCACAGATACGCAGTATTTT.